The 18 T cell receptor beta chains given below trace back to one sample, sequenced in a study of ipilimumab plus nivolumab after autologous stem cell transplantation. Repertoires were generated with immunoSEQ multiplex PCR, while TCRdb's copy carries only in-frame clones and drops some. Of about 9,800 clones in the sample, 60% to 75% were seen once. The source material was PBMCs, sampled in a trial of ipilimumab plus nivolumab as post-transplant consolidation. These receptors came from a female donor with multiple myeloma.

This clone was observed a single time. The V gene is TRBV5-4, the J gene TRBJ1-4; D perhaps matches TRBD1 (5 bases). CDR3 length equals 15 residues. Trimming took 5 bases from V and 5 from J, leaving 16 bases between them. Per germline, CDR1 SGHNT and CDR2 YYREEE (reference sequence). DNA for the CDR3: TGTGCCAGCAGTCCCTCGGGACCGAGGAATGAAAAACTGTTTTTT. Translated, it gives CASSPSGPRNEKLFF.

The gene calls are TRBV6-5 and TRBJ2-4; D is perhaps TRBD2 (6 bases). Germline V gene lookup returns CDR1 MNHEY and CDR2 SVGAGI. The CDR3 totals 16 residues. V was clipped by 4 bases and J by 0 bases, with 13 bases between them. CDR3: CASSSRRALAKNIQYF. CDR3 nucleotides: TGTGCCAGCAGTTCCAGGAGGGCCCTAGCCAAAAACATTCAGTACTTC.

This clone appeared a few times. The identical CDR3 is also encoded by other nucleotide sequences in the sample. The chain's CDR3 is CASSYGGTEAFF. The CDR3 coding sequence is TGTGCCAGCAGTTACGGGGGCACTGAAGCTTTCTTT. This chain connects TRBV6-6 to TRBJ1-1, with D possibly being TRBD1 (5 bases). The V end lost 2 bases, the J end lost 4 bases, and 5 bases lay between the germline ends. In germline, CDR1 is MNHNY, CDR2 SVGAGI (reference sequence). The CDR3 contains 12 residues.

V and J are TRBV4-1 and TRBJ1-2, with 12 positions matching TRBD1. Germline-derived CDR1 and CDR2 are MGHRA and YSYEKL. The CDR3 loop spans 21 amino acids. V lost 0 bases to trimming and J lost 0 bases; unmatched junction nucleotides: 14. In DNA form, the CDR3 reads TGCGCCAGCAGCCAAGATCTCCCGGGACAGGGGGCTCCTCGTCCTAACTATGGCTACACCTTC. Protein product: CASSQDLPGQGAPRPNYGYTF.

This chain links TRBV6-5 with TRBJ2-3; possibly TRBD1 or TRBD2 for D (5 bases each). V lost 6 bases and J 4 bases, leaving 17 bases between the germline ends. Germline V gene data show CDR1 as MNHEY and CDR2 as SVGAGI. CDR3 length equals 15 residues. CDR3 residues: CASSPRGDGADTQYF. The CDR3 bases are TGTGCCAGCAGCCCTAGGGGAGACGGCGCAGATACGCAGTATTTT.

The gene calls are TRBV2 and TRBJ2-7; 8 nucleotides align to TRBD2. V dropped 6 bases and J dropped 2; count of bases not matched to a gene: 6. The CDR3 spans 14 residues. Per the germline V gene, CDR1 is SNHLY and CDR2 is FYNNEI. The CDR3 DNA is TGTGCCAGCAGGCGGGAGGCCTTTCCCTACGAGCAGTACTTC. This sequence encodes CASRREAFPYEQYF.

A word on this clone: The junction differs from germline at one of its ends, possibly a read error. This chain joins TRBV4-2 and TRBJ1-6; TRBD1 matches 7 bases. CDR3 length: 16 residues. Germline values: CDR1 LGHNA, CDR2 YNFKEQ. CDR3 region: CASSQSGGTDNSPPHF. For the CDR3, the DNA is TGTGCCAGCAGCCAAAGTGGGGGGACAGATAATTCACCCCCCCACTTT.

This clone was seen just once. The chain uses TRBV6-4 and TRBJ2-1; D perhaps matches TRBD1 (6 bases). This CDR3 has 14 residues. V was cut by 6 bases and J by 5 bases, with 14 bases left in between. CDR1 and CDR2 (germline): MRHNA, SNTAGT. DNA for the CDR3: TGTGCCAGCAGCGAGCGGACAGAAGACAATGAGCAGTTCTTC. It encodes CASSERTEDNEQFF.

This clone is labeled medium-sized. V usage is TRBV27 and J usage is TRBJ2-2; D is undetermined. V dropped 5 bases and J dropped 7 bases, with 8 bases sitting between them. This CDR3 comprises 12 residues. Germline assignment: CDR1 MNHEY and CDR2 SMNVEV (reference sequence). In DNA form, the CDR3 reads TGTGCCAGCAGTACCCCGCTCGGGGAGCTGTTTTTT. Translation gives CASSTPLGELFF.

CDR3 amino acids: CASSLNSASGYNEQFF. In DNA form, the CDR3 reads TGTGCCAGCAGCTTAAATTCGGCTAGCGGCTACAATGAGCAGTTCTTC. The chain employs TRBV7-9 and TRBJ2-1, with 7 bases identical to TRBD2. CDR1 SEHNR and CDR2 FQNEAQ come from the germline V gene (reference sequence). CDR3 size: 16 residues. With 2 bases clipped from V and 3 bases from J, the junction kept 7 bases outside the gene matches.

This clone was observed a handful of times. The chain joins TRBV28 to TRBJ2-7, with TRBD2 matching 9 bases. The CDR3 runs 14 residues. CDR1 MDHEN and CDR2 SYDVKM come from the germline V gene. J lost 0 bases, V lost 3 bases, and 0 bases had no gene match. The CDR3 sequence: CASSLTSGSYEQYF. The CDR3, as DNA: TGTGCCAGCAGTTTGACTAGCGGCTCCTACGAGCAGTACTTC.

The chain uses TRBV4-3 and TRBJ2-1; the match to TRBD2 covers 9 bases. Germline V gene lookup returns CDR1 LGHNA and CDR2 YSLEER. CDR3 length: 19 residues. The V and J ends lost 0 bases and 0 bases, in that order; junction bases with no gene match: 9. CDR3 sequence reads: CASSQEWLAGSSSYNEQFF. CDR3 bases: TGCGCCAGCAGCCAAGAATGGCTAGCGGGGTCTAGCTCCTACAATGAGCAGTTCTTC.

V is TRBV7-2 and J is TRBJ2-7; perhaps TRBD1 as D (6 bases). This CDR3 contains 14 residues. Germline-derived CDR1 and CDR2 are SGHTA and FQGNSA. With 2 bases removed from V and 4 bases from J, the gap between germline ends came to 12 bases. CDR3 in amino acids: CASSLRGTLYEQYF. CDR3 bases: TGTGCCAGCAGCTTAAGAGGGACACTATACGAGCAGTACTTC.

CDR3 sequence: CASSLAGLAGIQETQYF. The CDR3 nucleotides read TGTGCCAGCAGCTTAGCGGGACTAGCGGGGATCCAAGAGACCCAGTACTTC. The chain couples TRBV7-8 to TRBJ2-5; 13 positions agree with TRBD2. The CDR3 runs 17 residues. Germline CDR1 SGHVS, CDR2 FQNEAQ. J was trimmed by 1 base and V by 0 bases; bases with no gene match: 2.

This clone was seen a single time. V and J are TRBV4-3 and TRBJ2-6, with D unresolved. V lost 4 bases to trimming and J lost 5 bases, with 21 bases between them. The CDR3 sequence is 18 residues long. The germline V gene has CDR1 LGHNA and CDR2 YSLEER. This chain's CDR3 is CASSPVVTSQSRANVLTF. Here the CDR3 DNA reads TGCGCCAGCAGCCCTGTGGTGACGTCACAAAGTCGGGCCAACGTCCTGACTTTC.

The V gene is TRBV6-6, the J gene TRBJ1-1; D remains unclear. The V end lost 1 base, the J end lost 6 bases, and 6 bases lay between the germline ends. The germline CDR1 and CDR2 sequences are MNHNY and SVGAGI (reference sequence). The CDR3 contains 12 residues. CDR3: CASSYFGPEAFF. In DNA, the CDR3 is TGTGCCAGCAGTTACTTCGGCCCTGAAGCTTTCTTT.

The rearrangement links TRBV15 to TRBJ1-1; 8 nucleotides align to TRBD1. The CDR3 length is 15 residues. J lost 10 bases, V lost 0 bases, and 10 bases had no gene match. Looked up from germline, CDR1 is LNHNV and CDR2 is YYDKDF (reference sequence). CDR3 sequence reads: CATSRDLGRDRRAFF. The CDR3 DNA reads as TGTGCCACCAGCAGAGATCTCGGGCGGGACAGGCGAGCTTTCTTT.

This clone rates as large. The rearrangement joins TRBV30 to TRBJ2-3, with D perhaps TRBD1 or TRBD2 (5 bases each). Trimming removed 4 bases from V and 0 bases from J, with 11 bases in between. The CDR3 has 14 residues. Germline CDR1 reads GTSNPN; CDR2 reads SVGIG (reference sequence). The CDR3 spells CAWTGTSSTDTQYF. CDR3 DNA: TGTGCCTGGACGGGGACCTCTAGCACAGATACGCAGTATTTT.